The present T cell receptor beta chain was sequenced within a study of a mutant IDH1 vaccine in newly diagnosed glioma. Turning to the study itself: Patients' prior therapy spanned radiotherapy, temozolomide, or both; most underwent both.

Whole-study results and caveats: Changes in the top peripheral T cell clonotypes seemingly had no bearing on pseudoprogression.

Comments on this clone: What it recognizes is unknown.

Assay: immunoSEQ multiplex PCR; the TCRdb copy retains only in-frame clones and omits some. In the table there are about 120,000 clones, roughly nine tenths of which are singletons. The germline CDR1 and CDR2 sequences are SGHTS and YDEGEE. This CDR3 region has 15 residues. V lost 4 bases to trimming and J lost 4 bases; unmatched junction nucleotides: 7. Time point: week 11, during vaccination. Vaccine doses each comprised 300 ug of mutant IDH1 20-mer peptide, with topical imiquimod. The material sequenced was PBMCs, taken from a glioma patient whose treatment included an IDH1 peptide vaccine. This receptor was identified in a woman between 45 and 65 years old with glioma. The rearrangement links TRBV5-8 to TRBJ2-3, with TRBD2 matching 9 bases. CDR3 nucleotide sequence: TGTGCCAGCAGCCACACGGGCGGGGGGGCAGATACGCAGTATTTT. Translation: CASSHTGGGADTQYF.